This T cell receptor (beta chain) was captured in a study of technical replicates of blood from several donors. Comments on this clone: This sample also contains other DNA sequences that code for the same CDR3.

V lost 4 bases and J lost 4, with 10 bases in between. The CDR3 has 13 residues. Germline V gene lookup returns CDR1 MDHEN and CDR2 SYDVKM. Profiled with immunoSEQ multiplex PCR; TCRdb holds only in-frame clones, not every one. The table has approximately 41,000 clones, 95% to 97% seen once. The receptor was isolated from a human donor in good health. The chain carries TRBV28 and TRBJ2-5; D remains ambiguous. The sequencing input was T cells isolated from PBMCs. The CDR3, as DNA: TGTGCCAGCAGTTCGAGACTGGCAGAGACCCAGTACTTC. This encodes CASSSRLAETQYF.